The 16 T cell receptor beta chains below were found in one sample sequenced in a study of blood T cell repertoires in COVID-19. Some clones are missing from TCRdb's copy, which holds only in-frame ones; the method was immunoSEQ multiplex PCR. This table holds around 700,000 clones, 90% found once. The sample consisted of peripheral blood. The source of these receptors is a woman aged 18 to 35 with acute or convalescent COVID-19.

The chain couples TRBV3-1 (or the pseudogene TRBV3-2) to TRBJ2-7, with 9 bases matching TRBD1. V was pared by 4 bases and J by 5 bases, with 9 bases of the junction left unmatched. CDR3 size: 15 residues. In germline, CDR1 is LGHDT, CDR2 YNNKEL (reference sequence). This CDR3 is CASSPRDRVIDEQYF. CDR3 in DNA: TGTGCCAGCAGCCCCCGGGACAGGGTGATCGACGAGCAGTACTTC.

The V call is TRBV7-2, the J call TRBJ1-1; 8 nucleotides line up with TRBD1. Germline CDR1 is SGHTA and CDR2 is FQGNSA. V trimming: 5 bases; J trimming: 9 bases; junction bases outside the gene matches: 14. The CDR3 consists of 15 residues. DNA for the CDR3: TGTGCCAGCAGCCGGTTCGCAGGGGGCGCAGCCCAAGCTTTCTTT. It codes for CASSRFAGGAAQAFF. Variable domain in full (rest from reference TRBV7-2 and TRBJ1-1): GAGVSQSPSNKVTEKGKDVELRCDPISGHTALYWYRQSLGQGLEFLIYFQGNSAPDKSGLPSDRFSAERTGGSVSTLTIQRTQQEDSAVYLCASSRFAGGAAQAFFGQGTRLTVV.

This clone is a singleton in its sample. The chain joins TRBV21-1 to TRBJ2-3; TRBD2 reflects the table's D call only, with no check against the DNA. TRBV21-1 is recorded as a pseudogene. This CDR3 has 17 amino acids. CDR3 bases: TGTGCCAGCAGCAAAGCCGCGGGGGGGCCTCGGACAGATACGCAGTATTTT. Amino acids: CASSKAAGGPRTDTQYF.

The chain carries TRBV4-1 and TRBJ1-2; TRBD1 matches 8 bases. The CDR3 consists of 15 residues. The junction had 6 bases not matched to a gene; V was cut back by 2 bases and J by 4 bases. Germline values: CDR1 MGHRA, CDR2 YSYEKL. This CDR3 is CASSQQGAGGYGYTF. CDR3 nucleotides: TGCGCCAGCAGCCAACAGGGGGCTGGGGGCTATGGCTACACCTTC.

The chain links TRBV19 to TRBJ1-5, with D uncertain. The CDR3 loop spans 12 amino acids. V dropped 6 bases and J dropped 6 bases, with 9 bases sitting between them. Germline values: CDR1 LNHDA, CDR2 SQIVND (reference sequence). For the CDR3, the DNA is TGTGCCAGTAGAGCCGGAGGTCAGCCCCAGCATTTT. Translation: CASRAGGQPQHF.

The chain has TRBV5-1 and TRBJ1-1; no reliable D call. Trimming removed 5 bases at V and 1 base at J, with 15 bases between. CDR3 length: 15 amino acids. Germline loops: CDR1 SGHRS, CDR2 YFSETQ. The CDR3 nucleotides are TGCGCCAGCAGTCGCGGAGGGCAACCGAACACTGAAGCTTTCTTT. It is translated as CASSRGGQPNTEAFF.

The genes are TRBV3-1 (or the pseudogene TRBV3-2) and TRBJ2-3; the match to TRBD2 covers 7 bases. V was pared by 0 bases and J by 5 bases, with 8 bases of the junction left unmatched. CDR3 size: 16 residues. Germline lookup yields CDR1 LGHDT and CDR2 YNNKEL (reference sequence). CDR3 DNA sequence: TGTGCCAGCAGCCAAGAAAAGGAGCGGGGTTTAGATACGCAGTATTTT. Its protein is CASSQEKERGLDTQYF.

The chain employs TRBV5-1 and TRBJ1-2, with D maybe TRBD1 (5 bases). V lost 4 bases and J 5 bases, leaving 21 bases between the germline ends. The CDR3 has 16 amino acids. CDR1 is SGHRS, CDR2 YFSETQ, per germline. The CDR3 spells CASSQTRGLLGYGYTF. CDR3 nucleotides: TGCGCCAGCAGCCAGACTAGGGGCCTACTAGGATATGGCTACACCTTC.

The rearrangement links TRBV3-1 (or the pseudogene TRBV3-2) to TRBJ1-2; 8 bases are shared with TRBD1. Germline V gene lookup returns CDR1 LGHDT and CDR2 YNNKEL (reference sequence). The CDR3 consists of 15 residues. The trim removed 0 bases at V and 7 bases at J, leaving 7 bases unmatched. This CDR3 is CASSQDWQGAGGYTF. The CDR3 DNA reads TGTGCCAGCAGCCAAGATTGGCAGGGGGCCGGTGGCTACACCTTC.

This clone was counted a single time. The chain combines TRBV6-1 with TRBJ1-3; D gene uncertain. CDR1 and CDR2 (germline): MNHNS, SASEGT. The CDR3 spans 13 residues. Trimming took 3 bases from V and 4 from J, leaving 7 bases between them. CDR3 nucleotides: TGTGCCAGCAGTGAGGCAATAGGAAACACCATATATTTT. Translating gives CASSEAIGNTIYF.

The table lists this clone with a count of one. The chain combines TRBV9 with TRBJ1-2; tentative D call: TRBD1 (5 bases). Germline V gene lookup returns CDR1 SGDLS and CDR2 YYNGEE. The CDR3 sequence is 15 residues long. Between the trimmed V and J ends, which lost 4 bases and 3 bases, there was a span of 16 bases. The CDR3 bases are TGTGCCAGCAGCCCAAGCGAGGACAAGTACTATGGCTACACCTTC. This codes for CASSPSEDKYYGYTF.

The chain recombines TRBV27 with TRBJ1-2, with 8 bases that match TRBD1. From germline, CDR1 is MNHEY and CDR2 SMNVEV (reference sequence). This CDR3 is built from 15 residues. With 0 bases clipped from V and 2 bases from J, the junction kept 2 bases outside the gene matches. CDR3 loop: CASSLSRTGNYGYTF. CDR3 in DNA: TGTGCCAGCAGTTTATCACGGACAGGGAACTATGGCTACACCTTC.

The chain's CDR3 is CASSYGGANTEAFF. The CDR3 DNA reads as TGTGCCAGCAGCTATGGGGGCGCGAACACTGAAGCTTTCTTT. This chain joins TRBV7-3 and TRBJ1-1; D might be TRBD1 (6 bases). Trimming stripped 4 bases from V and 1 base from J, with 10 bases between. This CDR3 contains 14 residues. Germline-derived CDR1 and CDR2 are SGHTA and FQGTGA.

The chain has TRBV5-1 and TRBJ1-1; D is perhaps TRBD1 (5 bases). CDR1 and CDR2 (germline): SGHRS, YFSETQ. V was pared by 3 bases and J by 1 base, with 10 bases between. This CDR3 is built from 14 residues. Here the CDR3 reads CASSSMGGNTEAFF. In DNA, the CDR3 is TGCGCCAGCAGCTCGATGGGGGGGAACACTGAAGCTTTCTTT. The whole variable domain, remainder taken from reference TRBV5-1 and TRBJ1-1, is KAGVTQTPRYLIKTRGQQVTLSCSPISGHRSVSWYQQTPGQGLQFLFEYFSETQRNKGNFPGRFSGRQFSNSRSEMNVSTLELGDSALYLCASSSMGGNTEAFFGQGTRLTVV.

J is TRBJ1-2 and V is TRBV4-2; TRBD1 might be the D (6 bases). CDR1 is LGHNA, CDR2 YNFKEQ, per germline. CDR3 length equals 15 residues. Deletions cut 4 bases from V and 2 bases from J, with 14 bases between. CDR3 residues: CASSLFLGQNYGYTF. The DNA for the CDR3 is TGTGCCAGCAGCCTGTTCTTAGGACAGAACTATGGCTACACCTTC.

This clone was recorded once. This chain joins TRBV4-1 and TRBJ1-2, with D possibly matching TRBD1 (6 bases). Trimming left V 2 bases short and J 2 bases short, with 15 bases between. Per the germline V gene, CDR1 is MGHRA and CDR2 is YSYEKL. This CDR3 is 16 amino acids long. DNA of the CDR3: TGCGCCAGCAGCCAAACTCACGACAGGCCAAACTATGGCTACACCTTC. This translates into CASSQTHDRPNYGYTF.